Following are 29 T cell receptor beta chains from one sample sequenced in a study of beta chain features in type 1 diabetes. Sequenced material consisted of expressed TCRB transcripts (all of the isolated RNA was reverse transcribed). Clones were read by immunoSEQ multiplex PCR, and TCRdb kept only the in-frame ones, dropping some. The repertoire holds approximately 37,000 clones, with about 65% as singletons. The sequenced sample was Tregs from blood. The receptors shown here come from a young woman in good health.

DNA of the CDR3: TGTGCCAGCAGAGCGGGACTAGCGGGAGTCGGGGAGCAGTACTTC. Its translation: CASRAGLAGVGEQYF. V is TRBV2 and J is TRBJ2-7; 14 bases are shared with TRBD2. This CDR3 has 15 residues. Germline trimming cut 6 bases from V and 7 bases from J; bases unmatched to any gene: 8. Germline values: CDR1 SNHLY, CDR2 FYNNEI.

This clone showed up just a few times. The CDR3 coding sequence is TGCAGCGTCGGTCCCCAAGAGACCCAGTACTTC. It translates to CSVGPQETQYF. The genes are TRBV29-1 and TRBJ2-5, with unresolved D. The V end was cut by 6 bases, the J end by 1 base, with 6 bases between. Germline CDR1 is SQVTM and CDR2 is ANQGSEA. The CDR3 runs 11 residues.

The rearrangement links TRBV6-6 to TRBJ1-5; D is unresolved. V was trimmed by 0 bases and J by 3 bases, leaving 9 bases between them. CDR1 MNHNY and CDR2 SVGAGI come from the germline V gene (reference sequence). The CDR3 length is 15 residues. This CDR3 reads CASSYSRGFNQPQHF. DNA for the CDR3: TGTGCCAGCAGTTACTCACGGGGTTTCAATCAGCCCCAGCATTTT.

The gene calls are TRBV7-8 and TRBJ2-5; 11 nucleotides agree with TRBD1. Unmatched junction bases numbered 3, after V lost 4 bases and J lost 2 bases. Germline V gene sequence: CDR1 SGHVS, CDR2 FQNEAQ. The CDR3 loop spans 15 amino acids. For the CDR3, the DNA is TGTGCCAGCAGCTCGGGACAGGGGGGACAAGAGACCCAGTACTTC. Encoded protein: CASSSGQGGQETQYF.

The rearrangement links TRBV6-5 to TRBJ2-2; TRBD1 agrees at 8 bases. Trimming cost V 4 bases and J 2 bases; bases outside gene matches: 3. Looked up from germline, CDR1 is MNHEY and CDR2 is SVGAGI. CDR3 size: 15 residues. The CDR3 loop is CASSSDRANTGELFF. CDR3 coding DNA: TGTGCCAGCAGTTCGGACAGGGCTAACACCGGGGAGCTGTTTTTT.

The V call is TRBV19, the J call TRBJ2-7, with D perhaps TRBD1 (6 bases). Germline V gives CDR1 LNHDA, CDR2 SQIVND (reference sequence). This CDR3 has 14 residues. V shed 5 bases and J shed 3 bases, with 14 bases lying between them. Here the CDR3 reads CASSPHRENYEQYF. The DNA of the CDR3 is TGTGCCAGTAGTCCTCACAGGGAAAACTACGAGCAGTACTTC.

The V gene is TRBV28, the J gene TRBJ2-1, with D possibly being TRBD1 (6 bases). The CDR3 consists of 15 residues. CDR1 and CDR2 (germline): MDHEN, SYDVKM. V lost 5 bases and J lost 6, with 17 bases in between. CDR3 coding DNA: TGTGCCAGCAGTGGGATAGGGGGAGCGAGCAATGAGCAGTTCTTC. This encodes CASSGIGGASNEQFF.

A single count supports this clone. Germline is not matched at one junction end, which may reflect a read error. The V gene is TRBV7-2, the J gene TRBJ2-3, with 9 nucleotides matching TRBD2. There are 15 residues in the CDR3. Per germline, CDR1 SGHTA and CDR2 FQGNSA. CDR3 region: CACSLDRGRVDTQYF. CDR3 in DNA: TGTGCCTGCAGCTTAGACCGCGGGAGGGTAGATACGCAGTATTTT. Using reference TRBV7-2 and TRBJ2-3 for the parts outside the CDR3, the full variable domain is GAGVSQSPSNKVTEKGKDVELRCDPISGHTALYWYRQSLGQGLEFLIYFQGNSAPDKSGLPSDRFSAERTGGSVSTLTIQRTQQEDSAVYLCACSLDRGRVDTQYFGPGTRLTVL.

Remarks on this clone: The junction does not match germline at one end; this may be a read error. This chain connects TRBV6-5 to TRBJ2-7, with 7 bases aligning to TRBD1. The CDR3 runs 14 residues. Germline lookup yields CDR1 MNHEY and CDR2 SVGAGI. In DNA, the CDR3 is TGTGCCAGCAGTGTACCGGGACAGACCTACGAGCAATACTTC. This sequence encodes CASSVPGQTYEQYF.

J is TRBJ1-5 and V is TRBV18, with a possible D match to TRBD1 (5 bases). Looked up from germline, CDR1 is KGHSH and CDR2 is LQKENI. V shed 6 bases and J shed 1 base, with 10 bases lying between them. CDR3 length: 14 amino acids. CDR3 residues: CASSRGGSNQPQHF. The CDR3 DNA is TGTGCCAGCTCTCGCGGGGGGAGCAATCAGCCCCAGCATTTT.

The table lists this clone with a few counts. V gene TRBV29-1 combines with J gene TRBJ1-2; D call uncertain. Germline V gene sequence: CDR1 SQVTM, CDR2 ANQGSEA. V dropped 5 bases and J dropped 3 bases, with 7 bases sitting between them. This CDR3 has 11 residues. CDR3 DNA sequence: TGCAGCGTTTTTGGGCACTATGGCTACACCTTC. It is translated as CSVFGHYGYTF.

As regards this clone: This sample includes further DNA sequences coding for the same CDR3. V is TRBV27 and J is TRBJ1-4; D might be TRBD1 (6 bases). The CDR3 spans 14 residues. Trimming shortened V by 5 bases and J by 6 bases, and 13 bases separated the two germline ends. The germline V gene encodes CDR1 MNHEY and CDR2 SMNVEV (reference sequence). DNA of the CDR3: TGTGCCAGCAGTATTCGCAGGGGAGATGAAAAACTGTTTTTT. Translated, it gives CASSIRRGDEKLFF.

This chain connects TRBV29-1 to TRBJ2-3; tentative D call: TRBD1 (5 bases). This CDR3 region has 13 residues. Germline CDR1 reads SQVTM; CDR2 reads ANQGSEA. V gave up 2 bases and J gave up 3 bases, with 9 bases separating them. CDR3 bases: TGCAGCGTTGAAAGGACACGAACAGATACGCAGTATTTT. This encodes CSVERTRTDTQYF.

The rearrangement links TRBV19 to TRBJ2-5; D is perhaps TRBD1 (5 bases). This CDR3 contains 13 residues. V gave up 5 bases and J gave up 0 bases, with 7 bases separating them. Germline CDR1 LNHDA, CDR2 SQIVND (reference sequence). CDR3 sequence reads: CASSPGHQETQYF. In DNA, the CDR3 is TGTGCCAGTAGTCCAGGGCACCAAGAGACCCAGTACTTC.

The chain uses TRBV27 and TRBJ2-4, with a possible D match to TRBD2 (5 bases). V lost 4 bases, J lost 0 bases, and 10 bases lay in between. Germline lookup yields CDR1 MNHEY and CDR2 SMNVEV (reference sequence). The length of the CDR3 is 15 residues. The CDR3 spells CASSSGVLAKNIQYF. CDR3 DNA sequence: TGTGCCAGCAGTTCCGGGGTTCTAGCCAAAAACATTCAGTACTTC.

The gene calls are TRBV7-9 and TRBJ2-1; TRBD2 matches 7 bases. CDR3 size: 16 residues. V lost 2 bases, J lost 6 bases, and 10 bases stayed unmatched. Germline CDR1 reads SEHNR; CDR2 reads FQNEAQ (reference sequence). The CDR3 bases are TGTGCCAGCAGCTTACCCCTGGGGTTAGCGGGCAATGAGCAGTTCTTC. Translating gives CASSLPLGLAGNEQFF.

This clone came up a few times. This rearrangement joins TRBV9 to TRBJ2-1, with 8 nucleotides matching TRBD2. Germline V gene lookup returns CDR1 SGDLS and CDR2 YYNGEE. The CDR3 is made up of 15 amino acids. Trimming took 4 bases from V and 4 from J; bases not matched to a gene: 7. The CDR3 reads CASSMGAGAYNEQFF. DNA of the CDR3: TGTGCCAGCAGCATGGGAGCGGGAGCTTACAATGAGCAGTTCTTC.

This clone is medium-sized. The J gene is TRBJ2-1, the V gene TRBV5-1; 8 bases are shared with TRBD2. This CDR3 is built from 13 residues. V gave up 4 bases and J gave up 6 bases; unmatched junction bases: 3. Germline CDR1 SGHRS, CDR2 YFSETQ. This CDR3 reads CASSEGTSNEQFF. DNA of the CDR3: TGCGCCAGCAGCGAGGGGACTAGCAATGAGCAGTTCTTC. Combining the CDR3 with reference TRBV5-1 and TRBJ2-1 gives the whole variable domain KAGVTQTPRYLIKTRGQQVTLSCSPISGHRSVSWYQQTPGQGLQFLFEYFSETQRNKGNFPGRFSGRQFSNSRSEMNVSTLELGDSALYLCASSEGTSNEQFFGPGTRLTVL.

The rearrangement uses TRBV5-6 and TRBJ1-2; 7 bases are shared with TRBD1. Germline V CDR1 and CDR2: SGHDT, YYEEEE. The CDR3 runs 14 residues. Unmatched junction bases numbered 0, after V lost 1 base and J lost 0 bases. In DNA, the CDR3 is TGTGCCAGCAGCTTGCAGGGGGCTAACTATGGCTACACCTTC. As protein: CASSLQGANYGYTF.

The chain employs TRBV7-8 and TRBJ2-1; 9 bases line up with TRBD1. This CDR3 region has 15 residues. Germline trimming cut 5 bases from V and 4 bases from J; bases unmatched to any gene: 6. The germline V gene has CDR1 SGHVS and CDR2 FQNEAQ. CDR3 protein: CASSTPGQGYNEQFF. The CDR3, as DNA: TGTGCCAGCAGCACTCCGGGACAGGGATACAATGAGCAGTTCTTC.

The chain carries TRBV7-2 and TRBJ2-1, with TRBD2 matching 11 bases. CDR1 and CDR2 from the germline V gene are SGHTA and FQGNSA. V gave up 1 base and J gave up 4 bases; unmatched junction bases: 3. This CDR3 comprises 16 residues. For the CDR3, the DNA is TGTGCCAGCAGCTTAGTCGGGACTAGCGGTTACAATGAGCAGTTCTTC. Translated, it gives CASSLVGTSGYNEQFF.

The chain uses TRBV19 and TRBJ2-5; 7 bases line up with TRBD2. V lost 6 bases and J lost 5; bases outside the gene matches: 12. The CDR3 contains 15 residues. Germline CDR1 is LNHDA and CDR2 is SQIVND (reference sequence). This CDR3 reads CASSPWGGRGETQYF. Written as DNA, the CDR3 is TGTGCCAGTAGCCCATGGGGCGGGAGAGGGGAGACCCAGTACTTC.

The gene calls are TRBV7-3 and TRBJ2-1; 8 bases fit TRBD2. The CDR3 consists of 13 residues. In germline, CDR1 is SGHTA, CDR2 FQGTGA. V lost 2 bases, J lost 12 bases, and 6 bases stayed unmatched. CDR3 loop: CASSLSERGTQFF. The CDR3 DNA is TGTGCCAGCAGCTTATCTGAGCGGGGGACGCAGTTCTTC.

The chain employs TRBV11-3 and TRBJ2-3, with 10 bases fitting TRBD1. Germline trimming cut 5 bases from V and 2 bases from J; bases unmatched to any gene: 4. Germline V CDR1 and CDR2: SGHNT, YENEEA. The CDR3 contains 15 residues. This CDR3 is CASSQGQGYTDTQYF. The CDR3 DNA reads TGTGCCAGCAGCCAGGGACAGGGGTACACAGATACGCAGTATTTT.

The chain employs TRBV7-9 and TRBJ2-7; weak D call: TRBD1 (5 bases). The CDR3 totals 12 residues. Germline V gene data show CDR1 as SEHNR and CDR2 as FQNEAQ (reference sequence). Trimming pared 5 bases from V and 4 bases from J, leaving 9 bases between. The CDR3 nucleotides read TGTGCCAGCAGCCTACAGGCTTACGAGCAGTACTTC. The encoded protein is CASSLQAYEQYF.

The chain recombines TRBV7-9 with TRBJ2-5; possible D gene TRBD2, 6 bases. Trimming took 1 base from V and 0 from J, leaving 15 bases between them. Germline CDR1 and CDR2: SEHNR and FQNEAQ (reference sequence). CDR3 length equals 17 residues. The CDR3 region is CASSLGVSGRYQETQYF. For the CDR3, the DNA is TGTGCCAGCAGCTTAGGTGTTTCAGGGAGGTACCAAGAGACCCAGTACTTC.

The chain uses TRBV20-1 and TRBJ1-1; no reliable D call. Germline loops: CDR1 DFQATT, CDR2 SNEGSKA (reference sequence). Trimming stripped 3 bases from V and 11 bases from J, with 13 bases between. The length of the CDR3 is 11 residues. The CDR3 DNA sequence: TGCAGTGCTAGGGGAGCCGGGAAGGCTTTCTTT. It encodes CSARGAGKAFF.

The J gene is TRBJ2-7, the V gene TRBV5-1; 7 nucleotides match TRBD1. V gave up 0 bases and J gave up 4 bases; unmatched junction bases: 7. This CDR3 has 15 residues. Germline CDR1 SGHRS, CDR2 YFSETQ. The CDR3 bases are TGCGCCAGCAGCTTGGCAACAGGGGCGGAATACGAGCAGTACTTC. Residues: CASSLATGAEYEQYF.

The CDR3 here is CASSLVVAYEQYF. In DNA, the CDR3 is TGTGCCAGCAGCTTAGTTGTAGCATACGAGCAGTACTTC. The chain is built from TRBV7-2 and TRBJ2-7; D ambiguous. CDR3 length: 13 amino acids. Germline CDR1 and CDR2: SGHTA and FQGNSA. V gave up 1 base and J gave up 4 bases, with 8 bases separating them.